This note documents a single TCR beta chain sequence. Its antigen is unknown. Base qualities are not provided; no much larger clone lies one nucleotide away. Trimming leaves V shorter by 2 bases and J shorter by 4 bases, with the junction holding 3 bases beyond the gene matches. The CDR3, from cysteine to phenylalanine, totals 15 residues. Only CDR3 DNA remains: 45 bases, in frame from the first base. Reading the germline V gene gives CDR1 SGHTA and CDR2 FQGNSA. The method was RT-PCR. Sequenced using an Illumina HiSeq 2500. TCRdb reprocessed the public reads (quality trimming at Q25 with fastp, clone calling with MiXCR) and kept in-frame beta chains. When rows share a CDR3 protein, they turn into one entry using the most common DNA and genes. This sample gives roughly 710,000 distinct CDR3 sequences in total; 14% of them show up just once. 7.5% to 8% of the sample lies in the top ten. The data stem from a study of response to subunit inactivated influenza vaccine (dated by TCRdb to 2016 to 2019). Study-level background: Deep quantitative T cell receptor repertoire profiling was used in the study to track responses to a trivalent subunit inactivated influenza vaccine.

Broader findings and caveats from the paper: It was suggested by the authors that each seasonal influenza vaccination may recruit only a limited number of new T cells.

The rearranged chain carries TRBV7-2 and TRBJ2-2, with 8 central nucleotides matching TRBD2. This sequence was found in a man aged 50 or older who received an inactivated influenza vaccine. Donor details come from another sample of the same person, matched by shared clones. The sequencing used PBMCs from blood, collected approximately 15 days before vaccination. The CDR3 reads CASSLMGLVTGELFF. The sequenced DNA: TGTGCCAGCAGCTTAATGGGACTAGTCACCGGGGAGCTGTTTTTT. Where the CDR3 stops, the reference TRBV7-2 and TRBJ2-2 genes take over; the full variable domain is GAGVSQSPSNKVTEKGKDVELRCDPISGHTALYWYRQSLGQGLEFLIYFQGNSAPDKSGLPSDRFSAERTGGSVSTLTIQRTQQEDSAVYLCASSLMGLVTGELFFGEGSRLTVL.